This T cell receptor (beta chain) was retrieved from a study of Ad26.COV2.S vaccination and SARS-CoV-2 variants (dated by TCRdb to the early 2020s). Some background on the complete study: Vaccine-arm donors were drawn from COV1001, a multicentre, randomized, double-blind, placebo-controlled phase I-IIa trial of Ad26.COV2.S in healthy adults. Dosing of Ad26.COV2.S was intramuscular, at either 5x10^10 or 1x10^11 viral particles, delivered as one shot or as two shots spaced 56 days apart. TCRbeta repertoire sequencing served as the tool for gauging how specific and how broad the SARS-CoV-2-reactive T cell receptors were following Ad26.COV2.S vaccination. The TCR-sequenced set comprised approximately 30 samples: around 20 Ad26.COV2.S vaccine recipients, 5 placebo recipients and 8 SARS-CoV-2 convalescent individuals. Trial participants were randomized into five groups of five: low-dose or high-dose Ad26.COV2.S given once or twice, or placebo on both occasions. Investigators did not know the trial group allocation while performing experiments and assessing outcomes. The paper as a whole reports these results and caveats: Non-spike TCR breadth was comparable between vaccine and placebo recipients, consistent with the vaccine containing only spike. The authors noted that total T cell responses may have been underestimated by the TCR breadth and depth analyses. Substantial breadth of spike-specific CD8+ and CD4+ T cell responses was reported after vaccination. The study lacked the statistical power to compare responses across vaccine doses or regimens. Higher spike-specific TCR breadth was observed in Ad26.COV2.S recipients than in placebo recipients (P = 0.0014).

With regard to this clone: It lacks a known antigen. Base qualities were left out, and no much larger clone turns up one base away.

What the treatment or condition label conveys for this sample: roughly 18 received Ad26.COV2.S at low or high dose, single or two shots; about 5 received placebo; per-sample allocation not given. For vaccine and placebo recipients, repertoires were sequenced using samples collected on day 63 after the first injection. In Cohort 1b, roughly 26 adults aged 18-55 years were enrolled at a single site in Boston, USA, between 29 July and 7 August 2020. Ad26.COV2.S was a replication-incompetent adenovirus type 26 vector expressing a prefusion-stabilized SARS-CoV-2 spike protein from the original Wuhan strain. TCRbeta CDR3 regions were sequenced with the immunoSEQ Assay. After extraction, genomic DNA underwent amplification by bias-controlled multiplex PCR, followed by high-throughput sequencing. The paper's processing steps were these. To quantify the absolute abundance of every unique TCRbeta CDR3 region, sequences were collapsed and filtered. Usable DNA was measured by amplifying reference genes present in all nucleated cells, and TCRbeta template counts were normalized to that usable DNA to estimate T cell fraction. Repertoire TCRs were annotated as SARS-CoV-2-specific when V gene, CDR3 amino acid sequence and J gene were exactly matched to a known reactive TCR set. MIRA supplied the reference SARS-CoV-2 TCR set, which was filtered for enrichment in COVID-19-positive ImmuneCODE repertoires so that public or cross-reactive TCRs were removed. Using the MIRA antigens, annotated TCRs were further analysed by specific ORF or by position within an ORF. Breadth was defined as the number of annotated unique rearrangements divided by the total number of unique productive rearrangements, and depth was defined as the summed frequency of the annotated unique rearrangements. Group comparisons of TCR breadth used two-sided Wilcoxon rank-sum tests. TCRdb's version of the immuneACCESS table is confined to in-frame rearrangements and falls short of the full clone set. An unresolved V gene accounts for under half of the shortfall where checked; the remainder is of unknown origin. That table is the source of V, J and clone size, and D and trimming were worked out from the DNA. The sample has about 260,000 clones on record, roughly 85% of them singletons. The ten largest account for approximately 3% of the sample.

The V and J ends are trimmed by 0 bases and 8 bases, leaving 9 bases between them. The germline V gene specifies SGHDT as CDR1 and YYEEEE as CDR2. Inclusive of the bounding cysteine and phenylalanine, the CDR3 is 14 residues long. The kept DNA is CDR3 alone, 42 bases in frame from the first base. This clonotype was obtained from a person aged 18-65 years who received the Ad26.COV2.S COVID-19 vaccine or a placebo. Sequencing was performed on peripheral blood, taken in a trial of Ad26.COV2.S vaccine versus placebo. Recombination linked TRBV5-6 to TRBJ1-6; no D segment can be confidently identified. Here the CDR3 is given as CASSLDSRHSPLHF. Read as DNA, the sequence is TGTGCCAGCAGCTTGGATTCTCGGCATTCACCCCTCCACTTT.